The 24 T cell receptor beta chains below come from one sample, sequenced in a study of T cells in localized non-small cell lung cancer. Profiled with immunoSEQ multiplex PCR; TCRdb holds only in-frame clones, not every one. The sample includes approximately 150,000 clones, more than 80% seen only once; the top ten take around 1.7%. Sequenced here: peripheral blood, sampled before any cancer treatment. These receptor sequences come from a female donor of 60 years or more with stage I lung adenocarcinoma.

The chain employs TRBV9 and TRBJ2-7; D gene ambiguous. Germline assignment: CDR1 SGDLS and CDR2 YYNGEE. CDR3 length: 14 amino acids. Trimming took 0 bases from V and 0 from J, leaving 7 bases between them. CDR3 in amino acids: CASSVGSFSYEQYF. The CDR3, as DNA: TGTGCCAGCAGCGTAGGTTCCTTCTCCTACGAGCAGTACTTC.

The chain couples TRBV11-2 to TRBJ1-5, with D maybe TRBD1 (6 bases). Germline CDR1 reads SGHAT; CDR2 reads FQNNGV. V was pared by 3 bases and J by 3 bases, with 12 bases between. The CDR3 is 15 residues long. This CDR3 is CASSFTGMYNQPQHF. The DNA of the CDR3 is TGTGCCAGCAGCTTTACAGGGATGTACAATCAGCCCCAGCATTTT.

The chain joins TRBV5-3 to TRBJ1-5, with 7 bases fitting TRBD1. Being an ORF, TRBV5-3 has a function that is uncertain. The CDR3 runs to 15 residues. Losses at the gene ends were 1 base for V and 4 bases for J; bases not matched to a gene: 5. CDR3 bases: TGTGCCAGAAGCTTGATACAGGGGACTAATCAGCCCCAGCATTTT. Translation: CARSLIQGTNQPQHF.

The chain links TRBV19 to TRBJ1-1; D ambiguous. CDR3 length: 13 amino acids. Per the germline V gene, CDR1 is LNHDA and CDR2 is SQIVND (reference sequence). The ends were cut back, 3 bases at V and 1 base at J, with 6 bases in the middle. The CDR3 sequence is CASSIKPNTEAFF. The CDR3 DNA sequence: TGTGCCAGTAGTATTAAACCGAACACTGAAGCTTTCTTT.

Here the CDR3 DNA reads TGTGCCTGGAGTGTACGGGGCAGTGGTCAGCCCCAGCATTTT. Translating it yields CAWSVRGSGQPQHF. The V call is TRBV30, the J call TRBJ1-5; maybe TRBD1 (5 bases). V was shortened by 0 bases and J by 6 bases, with 12 bases between the two germline ends. From germline, CDR1 is GTSNPN and CDR2 SVGIG (reference sequence). The CDR3 runs 14 residues.

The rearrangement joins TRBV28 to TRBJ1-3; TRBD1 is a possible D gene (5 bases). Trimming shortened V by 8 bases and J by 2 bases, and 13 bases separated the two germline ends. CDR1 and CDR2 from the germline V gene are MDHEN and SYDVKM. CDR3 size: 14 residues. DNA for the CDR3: TGTGCCAGCGGGGACCCGGGGACTGGAAACACCATATATTTT. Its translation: CASGDPGTGNTIYF. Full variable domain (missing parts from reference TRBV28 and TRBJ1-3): DVKVTQSSRYLVKRTGEKVFLECVQDMDHENMFWYRQDPGLGLRLIYFSYDVKMKEKGDIPEGYSVSREKKERFSLILESASTNQTSMYLCASGDPGTGNTIYFGEGSWLTVV.

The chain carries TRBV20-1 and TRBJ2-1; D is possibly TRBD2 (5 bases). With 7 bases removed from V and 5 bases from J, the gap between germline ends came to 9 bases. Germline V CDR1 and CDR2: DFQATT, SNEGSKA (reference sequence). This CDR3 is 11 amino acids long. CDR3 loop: CSEELDNEQFF. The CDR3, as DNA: TGCAGTGAGGAACTAGACAATGAGCAGTTCTTC.

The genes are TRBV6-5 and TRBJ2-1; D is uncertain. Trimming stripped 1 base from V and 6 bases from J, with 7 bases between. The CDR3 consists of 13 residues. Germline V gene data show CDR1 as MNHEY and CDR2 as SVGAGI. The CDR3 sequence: CASSYLGSNEQFF. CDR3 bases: TGTGCCAGCAGTTACTTGGGTAGCAATGAGCAGTTCTTC.

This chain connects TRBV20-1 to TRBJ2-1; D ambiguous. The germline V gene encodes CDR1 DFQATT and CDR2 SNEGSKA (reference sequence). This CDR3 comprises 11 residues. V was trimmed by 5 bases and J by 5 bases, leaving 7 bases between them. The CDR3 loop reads CSAGGDNEQFF. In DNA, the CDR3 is TGCAGTGCTGGCGGCGACAATGAGCAGTTCTTC.

The CDR3 here is CASSLSSGPSDTQYF. DNA for the CDR3: TGTGCCAGCAGTTTATCGTCGGGTCCGTCCGATACGCAGTATTTT. J is TRBJ2-3 and V is TRBV28; no clear D gene. There are 15 residues in the CDR3. The V gene lost 1 base and the J gene lost 6 bases, with 14 bases spanning the gap. Germline-derived CDR1 and CDR2 are MDHEN and SYDVKM.

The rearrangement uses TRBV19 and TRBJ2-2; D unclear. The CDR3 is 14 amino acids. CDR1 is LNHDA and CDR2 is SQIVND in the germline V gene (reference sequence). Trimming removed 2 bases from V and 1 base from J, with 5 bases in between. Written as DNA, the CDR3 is TGTGCCAGTAGTATATCCAGGAACACCGGGGAGCTGTTTTTT. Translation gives CASSISRNTGELFF.

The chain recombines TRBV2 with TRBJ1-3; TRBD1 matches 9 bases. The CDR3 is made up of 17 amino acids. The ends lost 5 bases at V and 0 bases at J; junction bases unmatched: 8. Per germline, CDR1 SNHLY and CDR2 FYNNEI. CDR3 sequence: CASSFPRTGDSGNTIYF. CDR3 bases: TGTGCCAGCAGTTTTCCCCGGACAGGGGACTCTGGAAACACCATATATTTT.

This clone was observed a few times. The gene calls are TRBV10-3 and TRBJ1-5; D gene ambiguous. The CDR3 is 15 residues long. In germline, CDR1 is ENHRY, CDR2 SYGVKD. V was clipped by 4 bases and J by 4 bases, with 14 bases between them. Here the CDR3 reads CAISASSKPNQPQHF. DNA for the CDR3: TGTGCCATCAGTGCCTCCTCGAAACCTAATCAGCCCCAGCATTTT.

Here the CDR3 DNA reads TGTGCCAGCAGCCCCTCAGGGGGCGGGACAGATACGCAGTATTTT. Amino acid sequence: CASSPSGGGTDTQYF. V gene TRBV7-8 combines with J gene TRBJ2-3; 8 positions match TRBD1. J was trimmed by 3 bases and V by 5 bases; bases with no gene match: 7. Germline V gene data show CDR1 as SGHVS and CDR2 as FQNEAQ. This CDR3 region has 15 residues.

In DNA form, the CDR3 reads TGTGCCAGCAGCGTAGAATCCCCCGGCGGTGATACGCAGTATTTT. Encoded protein: CASSVESPGGDTQYF. V gene TRBV9 combines with J gene TRBJ2-3; D unclear. Trimming stripped 0 bases from V and 6 bases from J, with 14 bases between. The CDR3 totals 15 residues. Germline-derived CDR1 and CDR2 are SGDLS and YYNGEE.

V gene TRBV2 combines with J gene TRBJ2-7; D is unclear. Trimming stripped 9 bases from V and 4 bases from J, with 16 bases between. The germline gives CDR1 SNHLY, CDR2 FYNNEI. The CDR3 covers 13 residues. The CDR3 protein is CASVLELEYEQYF. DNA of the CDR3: TGTGCCAGTGTACTCGAGCTAGAATACGAGCAGTACTTC.

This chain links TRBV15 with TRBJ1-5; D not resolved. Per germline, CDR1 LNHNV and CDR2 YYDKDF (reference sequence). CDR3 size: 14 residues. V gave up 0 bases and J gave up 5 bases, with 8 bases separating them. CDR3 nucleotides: TGTGCCACCAGCAGAGATCGTACCTATCAGCCCCAGCATTTT. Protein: CATSRDRTYQPQHF.

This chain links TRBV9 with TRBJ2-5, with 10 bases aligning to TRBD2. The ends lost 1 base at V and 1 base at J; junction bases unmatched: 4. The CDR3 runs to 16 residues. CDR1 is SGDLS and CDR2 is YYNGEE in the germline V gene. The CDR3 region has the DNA TGTGCCAGCAGCGTATCCCCTAGCGGGGGCCAAGAGACCCAGTACTTC. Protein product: CASSVSPSGGQETQYF.

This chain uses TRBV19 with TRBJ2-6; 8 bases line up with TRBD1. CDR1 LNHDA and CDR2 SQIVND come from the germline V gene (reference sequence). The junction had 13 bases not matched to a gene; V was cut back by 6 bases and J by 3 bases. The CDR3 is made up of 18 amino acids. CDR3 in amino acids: CASSHRGSLVNGANVLTF. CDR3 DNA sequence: TGTGCCAGTAGCCACAGGGGGAGTTTGGTCAATGGGGCCAACGTCCTGACTTTC.

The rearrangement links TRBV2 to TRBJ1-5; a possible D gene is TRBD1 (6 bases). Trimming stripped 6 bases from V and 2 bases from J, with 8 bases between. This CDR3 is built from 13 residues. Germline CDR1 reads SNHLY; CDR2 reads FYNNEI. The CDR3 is CASSGQRNQPQHF. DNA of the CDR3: TGTGCCAGCAGCGGACAGCGCAATCAGCCCCAGCATTTT.

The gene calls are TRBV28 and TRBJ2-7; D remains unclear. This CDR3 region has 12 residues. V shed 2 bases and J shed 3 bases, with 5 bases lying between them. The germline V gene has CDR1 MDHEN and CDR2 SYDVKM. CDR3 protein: CASSLPFYEQYF. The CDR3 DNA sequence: TGTGCCAGCAGTTTACCTTTCTACGAGCAGTACTTC. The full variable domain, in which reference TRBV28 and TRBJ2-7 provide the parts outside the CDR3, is DVKVTQSSRYLVKRTGEKVFLECVQDMDHENMFWYRQDPGLGLRLIYFSYDVKMKEKGDIPEGYSVSREKKERFSLILESASTNQTSMYLCASSLPFYEQYFGPGTRLTVT.

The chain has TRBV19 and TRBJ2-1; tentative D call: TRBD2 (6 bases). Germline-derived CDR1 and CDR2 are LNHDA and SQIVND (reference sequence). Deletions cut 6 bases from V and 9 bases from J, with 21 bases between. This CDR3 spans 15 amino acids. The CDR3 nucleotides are TGTGCCAGTAGGCTTCGGGATTTAGCGGATGGTGAGCAGTTCTTC. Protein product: CASRLRDLADGEQFF.

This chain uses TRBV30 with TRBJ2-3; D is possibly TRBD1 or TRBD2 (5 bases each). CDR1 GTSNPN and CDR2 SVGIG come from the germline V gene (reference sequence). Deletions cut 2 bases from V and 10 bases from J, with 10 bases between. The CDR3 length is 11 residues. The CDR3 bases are TGTGCCTGGAGTCCAGGGCGGGCGCAGTATTTT. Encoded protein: CAWSPGRAQYF.

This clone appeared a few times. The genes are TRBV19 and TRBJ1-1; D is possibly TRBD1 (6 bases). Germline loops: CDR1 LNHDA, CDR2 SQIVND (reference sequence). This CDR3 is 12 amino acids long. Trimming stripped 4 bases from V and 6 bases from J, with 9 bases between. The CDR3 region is CASSRTGPEAFF. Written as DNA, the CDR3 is TGTGCCAGTAGTAGAACAGGGCCTGAAGCTTTCTTT.